These 24 T cell receptor beta chains originate from one sample sequenced in a study of CXCR3 chemokines and chemotherapy response in bladder cancer (dated by TCRdb to the early 2020s). Libraries were constructed by PCR. This sample was sequenced with an Illumina HiSeq 2500. TCRdb cleaned the public reads at Q25 with fastp, built clones with MiXCR and kept in-frame beta chains. Each entry merges the rows of one CDR3 protein and shows their most common DNA and genes. This sample has about 8,100 distinct CDR3 sequences in its table, and roughly 12% of those were observed once. In total, the top ten clones hold about 16% of the sample. This material was acquired from a patient whose treatment included neoadjuvant chemotherapy. The receptors here all came from a human donor with bladder cancer that responded to neoadjuvant chemotherapy.

This clonotype is judged medium-sized (0.01 to 0.1%). The chain combines TRBV19 with TRBJ2-7; D is tentatively TRBD1 or TRBD2 (6 bases each). CDR3 length: 13 amino acids. The V and J ends lost 3 bases and 7 bases respectively, with 13 bases between them. In germline, CDR1 is LNHDA, CDR2 SQIVND (reference sequence). The CDR3 here is CASSIVGGGEQYF. The CDR3, as DNA: TGTGCCAGTAGTATCGTGGGGGGCGGTGAGCAGTACTTC.

This clonotype rates as medium-sized. The rearrangement uses TRBV19 and TRBJ2-7; D call uncertain. The CDR3 sequence is 13 residues long. CDR1 and CDR2 from the germline V gene are LNHDA and SQIVND (reference sequence). V gave up 11 bases and J gave up 2 bases, with 16 bases separating them. This CDR3 reads CASIGGSPYEQYF. CDR3 DNA: TGTGCCTCCATCGGTGGCAGTCCCTACGAGCAGTACTTC.

The sample holds a few counts of this clonotype. The V call is TRBV24-1, the J call TRBJ2-7; a possible D gene is TRBD2 (6 bases). The CDR3 covers 13 residues. V gave up 7 bases and J gave up 7 bases, with 16 bases separating them. The germline V gene encodes CDR1 KGHDR and CDR2 SFDVKD. DNA of the CDR3: TGTGCCACCAGGGAGAACGAGGCGGGGGAGCAGTACTTC. Residues: CATRENEAGEQYF.

The sample holds many counts of this clonotype. The chain joins TRBV19 to TRBJ1-6, with D perhaps matching TRBD1 (5 bases). CDR3 size: 17 residues. V was pared by 5 bases and J by 4 bases, with 18 bases between. Germline V gene lookup returns CDR1 LNHDA and CDR2 SQIVND (reference sequence). Written as DNA, the CDR3 is TGTGCCAGTAGTCCACAGGAGGGGAGAGGTTATAATTCACCCCTCCACTTT. It yields the protein CASSPQEGRGYNSPLHF.

This clonotype was observed at least ten times. The chain combines TRBV6-1 with TRBJ1-3; D unresolved. V dropped 2 bases and J dropped 0 bases, with 8 bases sitting between them. This CDR3 has 15 residues. Germline V gene lookup returns CDR1 MNHNS and CDR2 SASEGT. The CDR3 reads CASSEWVYSGNTIYF. CDR3 DNA sequence: TGTGCCAGCAGTGAATGGGTGTACTCTGGAAACACCATATATTTT.

This clonotype was counted at least ten times. This rearrangement joins TRBV6-5 to TRBJ1-6; D perhaps matches TRBD1 (5 bases). The V and J ends lost 0 bases and 10 bases respectively, with 10 bases between them. From germline, CDR1 is MNHEY and CDR2 SVGAGI. This CDR3 contains 14 residues. CDR3 in amino acids: CASSYSRWDSPLHF. The CDR3, as DNA: TGTGCCAGCAGTTACTCGAGATGGGACTCACCCCTCCACTTT.

This clonotype was seen repeatedly, ten times or more. The gene calls are TRBV4-2 and TRBJ2-7; TRBD2 agrees at 7 bases. Germline V gene sequence: CDR1 LGHNA, CDR2 YNFKEQ. CDR3 length: 11 amino acids. Trimming removed 10 bases from V and 4 bases from J; junction bases left unmatched: 4. The CDR3 sequence is CATGEGYEQYF. For the CDR3, the DNA is TGTGCCACCGGGGAGGGGTACGAGCAGTACTTC.

This clonotype is judged medium-sized (0.01 to 0.1%). The CDR3 coding sequence is TGTGCCAGCAGCTTAGCTGTCACGCTGGGGGGGGATGAGCAGTTCTTC. Residues: CASSLAVTLGGDEQFF. V is TRBV7-2 and J is TRBJ2-1, with 7 bases lining up with TRBD2. The CDR3 sequence is 16 residues long. The J segment lost 8 bases and the V segment lost 0 bases, leaving 10 bases of the junction unmatched. Germline V CDR1 and CDR2: SGHTA, FQGNSA.

This chain links TRBV18 with TRBJ1-3, with 8 positions matching TRBD1. V dropped 6 bases and J dropped 2; count of bases not matched to a gene: 3. The germline V gene encodes CDR1 KGHSH and CDR2 LQKENI. The CDR3 is made up of 14 amino acids. CDR3 DNA sequence: TGTGCCAGCTCCCGGACAGGGACTGGAAACACCATATATTTT. This sequence encodes CASSRTGTGNTIYF.

This clonotype ranks as medium-sized. This sequence joins TRBV19 and TRBJ2-2; TRBD1 matches at 11 bases. Losses at the gene ends were 8 bases for V and 5 bases for J; bases not matched to a gene: 4. CDR1 is LNHDA and CDR2 is SQIVND in the germline V gene (reference sequence). The CDR3 loop spans 14 amino acids. The CDR3 DNA follows: TGTGCCAGTCTGGACAGGGGGCGAACCGGGGAGCTGTTTTTT. Translating gives CASLDRGRTGELFF.

In this sample, this clonotype turned up many times. J is TRBJ2-5 and V is TRBV5-4; D remains ambiguous. The V gene lost 0 bases and the J gene lost 2 bases, with 5 bases spanning the gap. The CDR3 is 13 amino acids. The germline V gene has CDR1 SGHNT and CDR2 YYREEE (reference sequence). CDR3 bases: TGTGCCAGCAGCTTGGGGCGACAAGAGACCCAGTACTTC. Amino acid sequence: CASSLGRQETQYF.

In its sample, this clonotype is medium-sized. The rearrangement joins TRBV27 to TRBJ1-6; D is undetermined. V was cut by 2 bases and J by 5 bases, with 10 bases left in between. Germline V gives CDR1 MNHEY, CDR2 SMNVEV (reference sequence). The CDR3 consists of 15 residues. The CDR3 DNA reads as TGTGCCAGCAGTTTAATAACGGGGAATAATTCACCCCTCCACTTT. Translating it yields CASSLITGNNSPLHF.

This clonotype rates as medium-sized. The J gene is TRBJ1-2, the V gene TRBV29-1; D remains unclear. Trimming took off 2 bases at V and 4 bases at J, with 8 bases between the two ends. The CDR3 has 12 amino acids. Per the germline V gene, CDR1 is SQVTM and CDR2 is ANQGSEA. CDR3 nucleotides: TGCAGCGTTGAAATTGGAGCCTATGGCTACACCTTC. Its protein is CSVEIGAYGYTF.

This clonotype is medium-sized in the sample. The V gene is TRBV29-1, the J gene TRBJ2-1; TRBD2 aligns across 12 bases. The germline CDR1 and CDR2 sequences are SQVTM and ANQGSEA. The CDR3 is made up of 15 amino acids. With V trimmed by 8 bases and J by 4 bases, 9 bases remained unmatched. CDR3 sequence (DNA): TGCAGCTCGGCTCTAGCGGGGGGGACTTACAATGAGCAGTTCTTC. It is translated as CSSALAGGTYNEQFF.

CDR3 loop: CAIRADGNTGELFF. The CDR3 DNA sequence: TGTGCCATCAGAGCGGACGGGAACACCGGGGAGCTGTTTTTT. The rearrangement uses TRBV10-3 and TRBJ2-2; possible D gene TRBD2, 5 bases. Germline values: CDR1 ENHRY, CDR2 SYGVKD. With 6 bases removed from V and 1 base from J, the gap between germline ends came to 9 bases. The CDR3 covers 14 residues.

This clonotype was counted many times. This rearrangement joins TRBV5-6 to TRBJ2-7, with a weak D call TRBD1 (6 bases). CDR1 SGHDT and CDR2 YYEEEE come from the germline V gene. The V and J ends lost 2 bases and 1 base respectively, with 10 bases between them. CDR3 size: 14 residues. CDR3 region: CASSLPGESYEQYF. CDR3 nucleotides: TGTGCCAGCAGCTTACCAGGGGAGTCCTACGAGCAGTACTTC.

In its sample, this clonotype is medium-sized. The rearrangement links TRBV29-1 to TRBJ1-1; possible D gene TRBD1, 5 bases. Germline loops: CDR1 SQVTM, CDR2 ANQGSEA. V was clipped by 5 bases and J by 4 bases, with 14 bases between them. The CDR3 is 13 residues long. CDR3 sequence reads: CSVSTLGGTEAFF. The CDR3 bases are TGCAGCGTTTCAACCCTCGGGGGCACTGAAGCTTTCTTT. Drawing the rest from reference TRBV29-1 and TRBJ1-1, the complete variable domain is SAVISQKPSRDICQRGTSLTIQCQVDSQVTMMFWYRQQPGQSLTLIATANQGSEATYESGFVIDKFPISRPNLTFSTLTVSNMSPEDSSIYLCSVSTLGGTEAFFGQGTRLTVV.

This clonotype was seen at least ten times. The gene calls are TRBV12-3 or TRBV12-4 and TRBJ2-1; TRBD2 might be the D (6 bases). Between the trimmed V and J ends, which lost 5 bases and 10 bases, there was a span of 18 bases. This CDR3 is 14 amino acids long. The CDR3 here is CASSPRDFLGEQFF. The CDR3 coding sequence is TGTGCCAGCAGTCCCCGGGACTTCCTGGGAGAGCAGTTCTTC.

This clonotype ranks as medium-sized (0.01 to 0.1%). V is TRBV24-1 and J is TRBJ2-2, with 12 nucleotides matching TRBD2. J lost 6 bases, V lost 3 bases, and 4 bases had no gene match. Germline V gives CDR1 KGHDR, CDR2 SFDVKD. CDR3 length: 16 amino acids. The CDR3 spells CATSDRGLAGSGELFF. In DNA form, the CDR3 reads TGTGCCACCAGTGATCGCGGACTAGCGGGGTCCGGGGAGCTGTTTTTT.

This clonotype was recorded many times. The chain couples TRBV11-2 to TRBJ1-1; TRBD1 is a possible D gene (5 bases). The V and J ends lost 1 base and 3 bases respectively, with 12 bases between them. This CDR3 comprises 15 residues. Germline CDR1 and CDR2: SGHAT and FQNNGV. The chain's CDR3 is CASSLAAGMDTEAFF. For the CDR3, the DNA is TGTGCCAGCAGCTTAGCGGCAGGGATGGACACTGAAGCTTTCTTT.

This clonotype was picked up many times. The V and J genes are TRBV30 and TRBJ2-2; D uncertain. V lost 0 bases and J lost 3, with 5 bases in between. The CDR3 has 13 residues. The germline V gene has CDR1 GTSNPN and CDR2 SVGIG (reference sequence). In DNA, the CDR3 is TGTGCCTGGAGTGTAAGCCACACCGGGGAGCTGTTTTTT. Translation: CAWSVSHTGELFF.

Many counts were recorded for this clonotype. This rearrangement joins TRBV6-1 to TRBJ1-4; tentatively, D is TRBD1 (6 bases). The germline gives CDR1 MNHNS, CDR2 SASEGT. There are 14 residues in the CDR3. V gave up 5 bases and J gave up 6 bases, with 13 bases separating them. CDR3 residues: CASSPRGWDEKLFF. The DNA for the CDR3 is TGTGCCAGCAGTCCGAGGGGGTGGGATGAAAAACTGTTTTTT.

The chain carries TRBV2 and TRBJ2-3, with 10 bases that match TRBD2. V lost 7 bases to trimming and J lost 2 bases; unmatched junction nucleotides: 6. The germline gives CDR1 SNHLY, CDR2 FYNNEI. CDR3 length: 15 residues. The CDR3 loop reads CASNLAGAYTDTQYF. The CDR3 DNA follows: TGTGCCAGCAACCTAGCGGGGGCATACACAGATACGCAGTATTTT.

This clonotype was counted a few times. The rearrangement links TRBV20-1 to TRBJ1-1; D gene unclear. Germline CDR1 DFQATT, CDR2 SNEGSKA (reference sequence). The V end was cut by 0 bases, the J end by 4 bases, with 12 bases between. There are 14 residues in the CDR3. CDR3 nucleotide sequence: TGCAGTGCTAGAGATCCGGTAGGGCTCACTGAAGCTTTCTTT. Translated: CSARDPVGLTEAFF.